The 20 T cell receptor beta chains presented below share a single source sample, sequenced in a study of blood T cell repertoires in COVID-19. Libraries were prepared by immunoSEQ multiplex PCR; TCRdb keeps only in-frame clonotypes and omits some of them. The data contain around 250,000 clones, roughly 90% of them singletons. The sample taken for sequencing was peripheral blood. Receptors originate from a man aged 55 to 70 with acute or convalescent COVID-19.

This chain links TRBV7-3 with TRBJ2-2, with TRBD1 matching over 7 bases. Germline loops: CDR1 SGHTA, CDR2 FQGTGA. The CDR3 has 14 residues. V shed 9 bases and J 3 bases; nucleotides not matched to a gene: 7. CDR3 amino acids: CASAGTAYTGELFF. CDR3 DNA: TGTGCCAGTGCCGGGACAGCCTACACCGGGGAGCTGTTTTTT.

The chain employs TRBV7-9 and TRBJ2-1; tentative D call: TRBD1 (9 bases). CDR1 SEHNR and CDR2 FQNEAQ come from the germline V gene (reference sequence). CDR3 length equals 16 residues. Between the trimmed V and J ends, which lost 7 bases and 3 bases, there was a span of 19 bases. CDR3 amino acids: CASTNRGGQGYNEQFF. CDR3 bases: TGTGCCAGCACCAACCGGGGGGGACAGGGCTACAATGAGCAGTTCTTC.

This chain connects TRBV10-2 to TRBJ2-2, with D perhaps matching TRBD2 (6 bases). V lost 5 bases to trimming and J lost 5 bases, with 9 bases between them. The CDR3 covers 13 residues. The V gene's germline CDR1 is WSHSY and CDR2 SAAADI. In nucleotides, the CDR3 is TGCGCCAGCAGTTCAAGCGGGACCGGGGAGCTGTTTTTT. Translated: CASSSSGTGELFF.

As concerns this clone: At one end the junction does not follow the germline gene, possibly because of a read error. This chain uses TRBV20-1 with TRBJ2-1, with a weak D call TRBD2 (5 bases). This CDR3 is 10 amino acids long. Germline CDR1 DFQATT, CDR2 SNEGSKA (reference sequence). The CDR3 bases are TGCAGTGCTAGGATGGACCCCGGGGTCTTC. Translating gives CSARMDPGVF.

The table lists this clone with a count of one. The CDR3 region has the DNA TGTGCCAGCAGATCCCTGGGGGAGGGAGATGGCTACACCTTC. It yields the protein CASRSLGEGDGYTF. The chain couples TRBV27 to TRBJ1-2; weak D call: TRBD1 (5 bases). The CDR3 is 14 amino acids. From germline, CDR1 is MNHEY and CDR2 SMNVEV (reference sequence). V was clipped by 6 bases and J by 6 bases, with 17 bases between them.

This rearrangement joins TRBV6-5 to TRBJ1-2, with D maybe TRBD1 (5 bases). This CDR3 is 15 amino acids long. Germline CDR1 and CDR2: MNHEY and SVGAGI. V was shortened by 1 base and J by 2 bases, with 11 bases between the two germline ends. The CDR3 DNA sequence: TGTGCCAGCAGTTACTGGGGGGGACCCAACTATGGCTACACCTTC. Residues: CASSYWGGPNYGYTF.

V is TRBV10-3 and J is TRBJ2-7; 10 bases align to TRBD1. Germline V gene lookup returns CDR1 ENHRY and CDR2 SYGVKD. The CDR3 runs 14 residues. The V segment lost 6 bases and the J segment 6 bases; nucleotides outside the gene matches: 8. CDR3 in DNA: TGTGCCATCAGCACAAGACAGGGGGCCGGCGAGCAGTACTTC. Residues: CAISTRQGAGEQYF.

CDR3 bases: TGTGCCAGCAGCCGGGGGACACTGGTCACTGAAGCTTTCTTT. Protein sequence: CASSRGTLVTEAFF. This rearrangement joins TRBV7-8 to TRBJ1-1; weak D call: TRBD1 (6 bases). Trimming took 5 bases from V and 4 from J, leaving 14 bases between them. CDR3 length: 14 residues. Germline CDR1 SGHVS, CDR2 FQNEAQ.

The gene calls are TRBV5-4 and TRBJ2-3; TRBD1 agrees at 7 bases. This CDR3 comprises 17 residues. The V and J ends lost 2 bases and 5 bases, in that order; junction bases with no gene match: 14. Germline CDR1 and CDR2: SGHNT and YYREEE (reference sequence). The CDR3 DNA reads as TGTGCCAGCAGCTTAGGGACAGCCCTCCCGGCCAGAGATACGCAGTATTTT. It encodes CASSLGTALPARDTQYF.

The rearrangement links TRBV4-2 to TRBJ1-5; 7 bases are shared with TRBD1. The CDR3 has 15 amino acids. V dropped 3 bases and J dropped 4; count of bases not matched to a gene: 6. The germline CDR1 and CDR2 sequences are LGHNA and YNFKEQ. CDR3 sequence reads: CASSQKRQGNQPQHF. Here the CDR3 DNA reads TGTGCCAGCAGCCAGAAAAGACAGGGAAATCAGCCCCAGCATTTT.

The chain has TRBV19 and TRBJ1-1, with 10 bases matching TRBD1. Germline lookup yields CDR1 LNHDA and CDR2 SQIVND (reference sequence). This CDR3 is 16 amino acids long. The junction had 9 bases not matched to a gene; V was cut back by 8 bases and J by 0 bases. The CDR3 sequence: CASGTGTGVLNTEAFF. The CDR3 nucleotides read TGTGCCAGTGGTACCGGGACAGGGGTTCTGAACACTGAAGCTTTCTTT.

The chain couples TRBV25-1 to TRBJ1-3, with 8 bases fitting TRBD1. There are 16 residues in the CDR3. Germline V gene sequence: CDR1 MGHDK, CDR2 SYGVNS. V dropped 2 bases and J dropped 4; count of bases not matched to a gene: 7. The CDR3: CASSEPRTGRGNTIYF. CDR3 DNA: TGTGCCAGCAGTGAACCGAGGACAGGGAGAGGAAACACCATATATTTT.

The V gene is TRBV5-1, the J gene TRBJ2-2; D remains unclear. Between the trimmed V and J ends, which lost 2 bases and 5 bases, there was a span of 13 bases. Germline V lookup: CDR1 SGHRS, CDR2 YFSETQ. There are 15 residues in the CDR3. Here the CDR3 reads CASSLEATRTGELFF. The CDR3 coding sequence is TGCGCCAGCAGCTTAGAGGCGACGAGGACCGGGGAGCTGTTTTTT.

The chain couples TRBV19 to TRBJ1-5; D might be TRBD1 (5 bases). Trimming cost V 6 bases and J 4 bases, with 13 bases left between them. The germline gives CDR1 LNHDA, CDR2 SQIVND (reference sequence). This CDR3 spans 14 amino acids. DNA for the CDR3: TGTGCCAGTAGGTACGACAGCCTGAATCAGCCCCAGCATTTT. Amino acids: CASRYDSLNQPQHF.

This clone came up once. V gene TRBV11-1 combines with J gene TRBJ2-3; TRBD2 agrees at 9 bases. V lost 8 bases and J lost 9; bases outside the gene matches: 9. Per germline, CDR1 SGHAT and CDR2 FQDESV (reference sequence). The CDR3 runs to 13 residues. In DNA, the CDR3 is TGTGCCAGCCGCCTGGCCGCGGGGGGGACGCAGTATTTT. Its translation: CASRLAAGGTQYF.

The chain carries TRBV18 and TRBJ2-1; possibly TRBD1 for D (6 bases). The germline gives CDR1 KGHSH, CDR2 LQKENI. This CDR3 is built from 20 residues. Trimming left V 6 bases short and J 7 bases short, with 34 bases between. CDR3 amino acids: CASSPRTVGTSKGVRNEQFF. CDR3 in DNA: TGTGCCAGCTCCCCGCGGACAGTTGGAACCAGTAAAGGGGTCAGGAATGAGCAGTTCTTC.

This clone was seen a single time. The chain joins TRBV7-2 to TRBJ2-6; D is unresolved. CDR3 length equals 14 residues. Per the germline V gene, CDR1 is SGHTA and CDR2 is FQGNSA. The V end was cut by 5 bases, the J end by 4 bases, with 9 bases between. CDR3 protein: CASSLNAGANVLTF. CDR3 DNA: TGTGCCAGCAGCCTGAACGCGGGGGCCAACGTCCTGACTTTC.

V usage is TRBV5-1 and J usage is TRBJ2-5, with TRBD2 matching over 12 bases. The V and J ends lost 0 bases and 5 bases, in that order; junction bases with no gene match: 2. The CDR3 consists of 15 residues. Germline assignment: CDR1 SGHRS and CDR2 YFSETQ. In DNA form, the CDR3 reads TGCGCCAGCAGCTTGGGACTAGCGGGAGTTGAGACCCAGTACTTC. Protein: CASSLGLAGVETQYF.

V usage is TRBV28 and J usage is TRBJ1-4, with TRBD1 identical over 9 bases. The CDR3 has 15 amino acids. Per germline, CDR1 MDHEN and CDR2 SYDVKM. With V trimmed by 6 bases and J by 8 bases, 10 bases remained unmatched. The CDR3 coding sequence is TGTGCCAGCAGGCCTACAGGGGGCAGGAACGAAAAACTGTTTTTT. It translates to CASRPTGGRNEKLFF.

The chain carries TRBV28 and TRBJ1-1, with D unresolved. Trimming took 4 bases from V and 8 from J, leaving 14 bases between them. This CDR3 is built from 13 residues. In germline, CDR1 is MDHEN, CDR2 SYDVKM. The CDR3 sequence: CASSWEGRREAFF. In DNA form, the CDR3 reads TGTGCCAGCAGTTGGGAGGGAAGGCGAGAAGCTTTCTTT.